One and the same sample provided the 8 T cell receptor beta chains below, sequenced in a study of OX40 agonist ivuxolimab in advanced cancers. Assay used: immunoSEQ multiplex PCR; TCRdb lists only in-frame clones, some missing. The sample shows more than 65,000 clones, 75% to 90% of them seen only once. Material: CD4+ or CD8+ T cells sorted from blood, obtained in a trial of the OX40 agonist ivuxolimab. The origin of the receptors is an adult with an advanced solid tumor such as melanoma, head and neck, liver or kidney cancer.

The chain links TRBV7-7 to TRBJ2-5, with 8 bases identical to TRBD2. The CDR3 sequence is 15 residues long. Germline V gives CDR1 SSHAT, CDR2 FNYEAQ (reference sequence). Unmatched junction bases numbered 9, after V lost 5 bases and J lost 4 bases. The CDR3 DNA follows: TGTGCCAGCAGCCAAACCGCGGGGGGAAGAGAGACCCAGTACTTC. Its translation: CASSQTAGGRETQYF.

The CDR3 sequence: CASSKARGPLPGLTGTRGTDTQYF. The CDR3 DNA reads TGTGCCAGCAGCAAAGCGCGTGGCCCATTACCCGGGCTGACAGGGACCCGGGGCACAGATACGCAGTATTTT. The chain couples TRBV21-1 to TRBJ2-3; TRBD1 is the table's D call, not checked against the DNA. TRBV21-1 is annotated as a pseudogene. The CDR3 sequence is 24 residues long.

The J gene is TRBJ2-1, the V gene TRBV9; unclear D gene. Trimming stripped 0 bases from V and 4 bases from J, with 5 bases between. The germline V gene encodes CDR1 SGDLS and CDR2 YYNGEE. The CDR3 loop spans 13 amino acids. The chain's CDR3 is CASSVAEYNEQFF. As DNA, the CDR3 is TGTGCCAGCAGCGTAGCTGAATACAATGAGCAGTTCTTC.

The chain has TRBV19 and TRBJ1-6; 10 bases align to TRBD1. V was pared by 4 bases and J by 9 bases, with 3 bases of the junction left unmatched. The germline gives CDR1 LNHDA, CDR2 SQIVND (reference sequence). This CDR3 has 14 amino acids. The CDR3 DNA reads as TGTGCCAGTAGTACCCGGACAGGGGGTTCACCCCTCCACTTT. Translated, it gives CASSTRTGGSPLHF.

The V gene is TRBV5-4, the J gene TRBJ1-2, with a tentative D call TRBD1 (6 bases). This CDR3 region has 17 residues. Trimming stripped 3 bases from V and 5 bases from J, with 23 bases between. In germline, CDR1 is SGHNT, CDR2 YYREEE (reference sequence). DNA of the CDR3: TGTGCCAGCAGCTGGAGGGCTGGACAGACAGTATTTTATGGCTACACCTTC. This codes for CASSWRAGQTVFYGYTF.

This chain joins TRBV10-3 and TRBJ2-7, with TRBD2 as a possible D gene (5 bases). V shed 2 bases and J shed 4 bases, with 6 bases lying between them. Germline values: CDR1 ENHRY, CDR2 SYGVKD. The CDR3 runs 12 residues. The CDR3 protein is CAISEREYEQYF. CDR3 coding DNA: TGTGCCATCAGTGAGCGGGAATACGAGCAGTACTTC.

This clone is a singleton in its sample. The rearrangement uses TRBV9 and TRBJ1-6, with D perhaps matching TRBD1 (6 bases). The germline V and J ends were trimmed by 2 bases and 7 bases, with 7 bases remaining between them. Germline-derived CDR1 and CDR2 are SGDLS and YYNGEE. This CDR3 is built from 13 residues. The CDR3 reads CASSVQGNSPLHF. Here the CDR3 DNA reads TGTGCCAGCAGCGTCCAGGGGAATTCACCCCTCCACTTT.

This chain uses TRBV4-1 with TRBJ2-2; 8 bases fit TRBD1. V lost 10 bases and J lost 4; bases outside the gene matches: 8. This CDR3 region has 14 residues. CDR1 MGHRA and CDR2 YSYEKL come from the germline V gene. The chain's CDR3 is CATGGTRGTGELFF. In DNA, the CDR3 is TGCGCCACAGGGGGCACGAGGGGCACCGGGGAGCTGTTTTTT.